The T cell receptor beta chain described here comes from a study of OX40 agonist ivuxolimab in advanced cancers. Study results and limitations: More expanded clones were found, on average, in CD8+ than in CD4+ T cells.

Method: immunoSEQ multiplex PCR; TCRdb's copy keeps in-frame clones and lacks some. The sample lists roughly 83,000 clones; approximately 84% were seen once. The CDR3 contains 17 residues. Deletions cut 1 base from V and 1 base from J, with 16 bases between. Germline V gene data show CDR1 as MGHRA and CDR2 as YSYEKL. On this clone: Its target is unknown.

The chain recombines TRBV4-1 with TRBJ1-1; the D is unclear. The clonotype originates from an adult with an advanced solid tumor such as melanoma, head and neck, liver or kidney cancer. The sample in question was CD4+ or CD8+ T cells sorted from blood, obtained in a trial of the OX40 agonist ivuxolimab. This CDR3 is CASSQVWTAGENTEAFF. Written as DNA, the CDR3 is TGCGCCAGCAGCCAAGTGTGGACGGCTGGGGAGAACACTGAAGCTTTCTTT.